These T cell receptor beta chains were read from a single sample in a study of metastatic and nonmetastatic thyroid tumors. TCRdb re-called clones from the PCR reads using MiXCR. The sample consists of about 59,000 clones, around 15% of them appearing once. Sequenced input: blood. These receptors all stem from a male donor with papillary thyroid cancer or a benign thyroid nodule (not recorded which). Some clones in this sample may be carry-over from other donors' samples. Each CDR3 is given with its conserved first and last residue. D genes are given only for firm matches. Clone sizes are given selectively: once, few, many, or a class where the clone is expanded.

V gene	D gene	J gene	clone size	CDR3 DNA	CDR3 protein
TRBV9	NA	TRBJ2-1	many	TGTGCCAGCAGCCCCAAAGAATTAAACAATGAGCAGTTCTTC	CASSPKELNNEQFF
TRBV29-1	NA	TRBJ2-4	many	TGCAGTGAACCGGGACACCGAGACATTCAGTACTTC	CSEPGHRDIQYF
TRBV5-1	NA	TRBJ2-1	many	TGCGCCAGCAGCAGGGGGGACTCCTACAATGAGCAGTTCTTC	CASSRGDSYNEQFF
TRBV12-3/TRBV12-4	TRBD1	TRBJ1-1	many	TGTGCCAGCAGTCGGGACAGGGGCGCGAACACTGAAGCTTTCTTT	CASSRDRGANTEAFF
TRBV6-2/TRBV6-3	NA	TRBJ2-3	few	TGTGCCATCAGCCGCACTGGAGCGCGGGGCCGCACAGATACGCAGTATTTT	CAISRTGARGRTDTQYF
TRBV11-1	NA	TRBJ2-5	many	TGTGCCAGCAGCTCCCCGGGGCGAGAGACCCAGTACTTC	CASSSPGRETQYF
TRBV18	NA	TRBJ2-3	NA	TGTGCCAGCTCGTTACAGGTCCCTAGCACAGATACGCAGTATTTT	CASSLQVPSTDTQYF
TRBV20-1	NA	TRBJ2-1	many	TGCAGTACGACGGGTCTAGGGTACAATGAGCAGTTCTTC	CSTTGLGYNEQFF
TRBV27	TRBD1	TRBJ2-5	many	TGTGCCAGCAGTTGGTCGACAGGGGGCTTAGAGACCCAGTACTTC	CASSWSTGGLETQYF
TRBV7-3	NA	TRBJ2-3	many	TGTGCCAGCAGCTTAACGGGGGGCCGGACAGATACGCAGTATTTT	CASSLTGGRTDTQYF
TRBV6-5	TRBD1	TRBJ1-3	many	TGTGCCAGCAGTTACTCGGGCACAGGGGCTGGAAACACCATATATTTT	CASSYSGTGAGNTIYF
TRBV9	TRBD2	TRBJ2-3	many	TGTGCCAGCAGCACCCAAGCTAGCGGGAGCACAGATACGCAGTATTTT	CASSTQASGSTDTQYF
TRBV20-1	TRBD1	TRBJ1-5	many	TGCAGTGCTTCAGGGGGCGCGAATCAGCCCCAGCATTTT	CSASGGANQPQHF
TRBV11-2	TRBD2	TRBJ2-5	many	TGTGCCAGCAGCTTAGAGGGGCTAGCGGGGGGCCTGGAGACCCAGTACTTC	CASSLEGLAGGLETQYF
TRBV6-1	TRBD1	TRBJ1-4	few	TGTGCCAGCATTCCCTTTACAGGGGGCAATGAAAAACCGTTTTTT	CASIPFTGGNEKPFF
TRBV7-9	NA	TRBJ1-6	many	TGTGCCAGCAGGGAGAAACAGGGACGCTCCTATAATTCACCCCTCCACTTT	CASREKQGRSYNSPLHF
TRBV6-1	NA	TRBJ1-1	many	TGTGCCAGCAGCCACACCGCAATTTATCCGAACACTGAAGCTTTCTTT	CASSHTAIYPNTEAFF
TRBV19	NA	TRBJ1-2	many	TGTGCCAGTCACCCCAGGCCCGGAGCTAACTATGGCTACACCTTC	CASHPRPGANYGYTF
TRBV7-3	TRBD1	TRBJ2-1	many	TGTGCCAGCAGCTTACTTGCAGGGGGCCTTGAGCAGTTCTTC	CASSLLAGGLEQFF
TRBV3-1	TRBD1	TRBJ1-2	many	TGTGCCAGCAGCCAAAACAGGGGCAACTATGGCTACACCTTC	CASSQNRGNYGYTF
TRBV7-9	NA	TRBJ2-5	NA	TGTGCCAGCAGCGCTACAAGACTAGGACTTCAAGAGACCCAGTACTTC	CASSATRLGLQETQYF
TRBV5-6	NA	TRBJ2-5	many	TGTGCCAGCAGCTTGGAAGCGGACGAGGCCCAGTACTTC	CASSLEADEAQYF
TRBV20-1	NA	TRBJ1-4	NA	TGCAGTGCTAGAGATTGGAAGATAAATGAAAAACTGTTTTTT	CSARDWKINEKLFF
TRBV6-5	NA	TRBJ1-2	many	TGTGCCAGCAGTTACTCCGTACATTTAGGGGGGGCGGCTCTAAACTATGGCTACACCTTC	CASSYSVHLGGAALNYGYTF
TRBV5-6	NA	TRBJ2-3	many	TGTGCCAGCAGCCGACAGGTTAGCGATACGCAGTATTTT	CASSRQVSDTQYF
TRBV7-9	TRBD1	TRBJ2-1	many	TGTGCCAGCAGCTCAGGACAGGGTGGATACAATGAGCAGTTCTTC	CASSSGQGGYNEQFF
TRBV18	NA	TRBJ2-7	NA	TGTGCCAGCTCAAATCGGGACTCGCGGGAGCAGTACTTC	CASSNRDSREQYF
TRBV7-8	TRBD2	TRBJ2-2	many	TGTGCCAGCAGCAAGATCGCGGGGGACACCGGGGAGCTGTTTTTT	CASSKIAGDTGELFF
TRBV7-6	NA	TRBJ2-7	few	TGTGCCATCAGCTCAGGAGGCGAGCAGTACTTC	CAISSGGEQYF
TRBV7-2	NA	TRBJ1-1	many	TGTGCCAGCAGCTTAGGAGGGGGAGGCACTGAAGCTTTCTTT	CASSLGGGGTEAFF
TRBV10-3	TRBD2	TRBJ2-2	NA	TGTGCCATCAGTGGGGTCCCGACCACTAGCGGGATTCCCGTGGATCTGTTTTTT	CAISGVPTTSGIPVDLFF
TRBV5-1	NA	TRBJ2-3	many	TGCGCCCCCCTAAGCGGCACAGATACGCAGTATTTT	CAPLSGTDTQYF
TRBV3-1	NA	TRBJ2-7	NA	TGTGCCAGCAGCCGGTACAGCACCTACGAGCAGTACTTC	CASSRYSTYEQYF
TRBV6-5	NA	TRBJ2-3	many	TGTGCCAGCAGTTACGCTCAGGGCGAGGGTACGCAGTATTTT	CASSYAQGEGTQYF
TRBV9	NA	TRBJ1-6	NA	TGTGCCAGCAGCCCCCAGGAACAAATGGGTTCACCCCTCCACTTT	CASSPQEQMGSPLHF
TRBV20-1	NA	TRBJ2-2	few	TGCAGTGCCGTAGCTGGGGGTCGCACCGGGGAGCTGTTTTTT	CSAVAGGRTGELFF
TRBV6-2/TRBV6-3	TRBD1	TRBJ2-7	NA	TGTGCCAGCAGTCCCAACCCAGACAGGGGGGCGCAGTACTTC	CASSPNPDRGAQYF
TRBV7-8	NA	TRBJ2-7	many	TGTGCCAGCAGCACCAAACGGTCTACCTACGAGCAGTACTTC	CASSTKRSTYEQYF
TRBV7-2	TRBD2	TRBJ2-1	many	TGTGCCAGCAGCTTAGGGCTAGCGGGCATAAATGAGCAGTTCTTC	CASSLGLAGINEQFF
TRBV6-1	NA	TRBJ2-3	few	TGTGCCAGCAGCCTCTATCCGGGTGGCACAGATACGCAGTATTTT	CASSLYPGGTDTQYF
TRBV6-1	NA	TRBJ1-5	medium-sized	TGTGCCAGCAGTGAGGGGACGATTCAGCCCCAGCATTTT	CASSEGTIQPQHF
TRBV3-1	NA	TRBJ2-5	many	TGTGCCAGCAGCCCTCAGGGACATCTAAGGCGGGAGACCCAGTACTTC	CASSPQGHLRRETQYF
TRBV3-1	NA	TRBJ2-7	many	TGTGCCAGCAGCGTGGGGGACTCCTACGAGCAGTACTTC	CASSVGDSYEQYF
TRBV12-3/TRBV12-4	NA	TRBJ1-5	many	TGTGCCAGCAGTTTAGCGCAGGGGCTCAGCAATCAGCCCCAGCATTTT	CASSLAQGLSNQPQHF
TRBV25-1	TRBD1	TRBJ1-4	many	TGTGCCAGCAGTGAACAGGGGGCCCCTAGGGAAAAACTGTTTTTT	CASSEQGAPREKLFF
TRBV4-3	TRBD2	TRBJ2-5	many	TGCGCCAGCAGCCAAGACCTAGGTAGCGGGAGAGCTGACGAGACCCAGTACTTC	CASSQDLGSGRADETQYF
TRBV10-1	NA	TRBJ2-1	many	TGCGCCACCGAAGGGACAAAAACCTACAATGAGCAGTTCTTC	CATEGTKTYNEQFF